This T cell receptor (beta chain) was obtained from a study of shared T cell receptors in the human thymus (dated by TCRdb to the early 2020s). For context, the study as a whole: The study examined how the human thymus generates shared, self-reactive T-cell receptor alpha chains.

Turning to this clone: Its antigen is still unknown. No much larger clonotype is one base removed from it; base qualities were not supplied.

For CDR1 and CDR2, the germline V gene lists MGHRA and YSYEKL. The CDR3 sequence holds 19 residues, the cysteine and phenylalanine included. The only DNA kept is the CDR3, 57 bases in frame from the first base. Between the V and J ends, shortened by 5 bases and 2 bases respectively, the junction contains 26 bases. Library construction relied on the immunoSEQ multiplex PCR assay. TCRdb took over this immuneACCESS table, retaining in-frame rearrangements with V and J assigned. Such tables are incomplete; in checked studies, under half of the missing clones stem from an unresolved V gene, and the remainder is unexplained. Counted in this sample were some 700,000 clones; 70% to 90% of them appeared once. The ten largest clones add up to roughly 0.0097% of the sample. This same sample was also taken into another study, of human thymus T cells. As the second publication notes: Donors were immunologically healthy infants undergoing open corrective cardiac surgery for congenital heart defects in Finland. Thymus tissue was obtained as surgical resects removed during corrective cardiac surgery. V and J gene segment usage appeared biased in both thymic and peripheral blood repertoires. The related research reported highly overlapping thymic TCR repertoires among unrelated individuals. The study used roughly 8 infant thymus samples plus four related peripheral blood samples to characterize TCR alpha and beta repertoires. The infant donors were roughly 6 to 250 days old, and the cohort included over 5 males and two females. Thymocytes were freed from the tissue by mechanical means and kept at -70 degrees C as pellets of roughly 9-30 million cells. Genomic DNA was extracted from frozen cell pellets with a QIAsymphony instrument. TCRB and TCRAD loci were amplified from a standardized quantity of quality-controlled genomic DNA using the immunoSEQ multiplex PCR assay. The amplicons spanned the V(D)J region and were long enough to cover the CDR3 and allow V and J genes to be identified. The commercial immunoSEQ service was used to sequence amplicons on an Illumina platform. Primer bias and sequencing errors were corrected as previously described, and TCRAD and TCRB were defined on the basis of the IMGT database. immunoSEQ Analyzer 3.0 and VDJTools were used for repertoire analysis, which covered basic statistics, V/J segment usage, diversity estimates, rarefaction and pairwise overlap. To estimate diversity, the Chao1, ChaoE, Efron-Thisted, Shannon and inverse Simpson indices were applied, and diversity was also estimated on datasets down-sampled to the smallest sample. Repertoire overlap was determined by strict matching of CDR3 nucleotide sequence, V gene and J gene, and Jaccard-based multidimensional scaling clustering was applied. On average, roughly 740,000 unique TCRB clonotypes were obtained from thymus samples, compared with around 78,000 from blood samples.

The V and J genes are TRBV4-1 and TRBJ2-3, with TRBD2 perhaps the D gene, on 7 matching bases. Sequenced: thymocytes. The origin of this receptor is a boy under two years old with a congenital heart defect. Donor details come from another sample of the same person, matched by shared clones. The sequenced DNA: TGCGCCAGCAGCAGAGGGGGGGACTCCCGTCCTACCCACACAGATACGCAGTATTTT. It translates as CASSRGGDSRPTHTDTQYF.